The 8 T cell receptor beta chains in this list originate from one sample, sequenced in a study of neurological immune-mediated disorders. TCRdb re-derived calls from the 5' RACE reads in MiXCR, one entry per CDR3 protein. The profile covers around 27,000 distinct CDR3 sequences, with 15% appearing a single time and roughly 27% taken by the ten largest. The specimen was PBMCs. These receptors all stem from a man aged 65-85 years in good health.

The sample holds many counts of this clonotype. CDR3: CASSQVRTGNSPLHF. CDR3 nucleotides: TGCGCCAGCAGCCAAGTGAGGACAGGGAATTCACCCCTCCACTTT. V gene TRBV4-3 combines with J gene TRBJ1-6, with 8 bases fitting TRBD1. Germline CDR1 reads LGHNA; CDR2 reads YSLEER. With V trimmed by 1 base and J by 7 bases, 3 bases remained unmatched. The CDR3 loop spans 15 amino acids.

This clonotype was seen ten or more times. The chain carries TRBV6-6 and TRBJ1-1, with D perhaps TRBD1 (5 bases). The CDR3 sequence is 13 residues long. The V gene lost 5 bases and the J gene lost 3 bases, with 10 bases spanning the gap. Germline V lookup: CDR1 MNHNY, CDR2 SVGAGI (reference sequence). The CDR3 nucleotides are TGTGCCAGCAGTATTGGGGGGTACACTGAAGCTTTCTTT. Protein: CASSIGGYTEAFF.

This clonotype was seen repeatedly, ten times or more. V usage is TRBV7-3 and J usage is TRBJ2-1; D call uncertain. V was clipped by 3 bases and J by 3 bases, with 12 bases between them. This CDR3 is built from 15 residues. Germline loops: CDR1 SGHTA, CDR2 FQGTGA. The CDR3 DNA sequence: TGTGCCAGCAGCTTCTCTTGGTCCGGCTACAATGAGCAGTTCTTC. Residues: CASSFSWSGYNEQFF.

By frequency in the sample, this clonotype is medium-sized. The genes are TRBV27 and TRBJ1-6; D is uncertain. This CDR3 region has 17 residues. Germline lookup yields CDR1 MNHEY and CDR2 SMNVEV (reference sequence). V lost 6 bases to trimming and J lost 0 bases, with 15 bases between them. Here the CDR3 reads CASSRLGPGSYNSPLHF. In DNA, the CDR3 is TGTGCCAGCAGCCGCCTCGGACCCGGCTCCTATAATTCACCCCTCCACTTT.

The rearrangement links TRBV7-2 to TRBJ1-1, with D unresolved. Germline CDR1 and CDR2: SGHTA and FQGNSA. The V end lost 2 bases, the J end lost 1 base, and 11 bases lay between the germline ends. This CDR3 comprises 15 residues. The CDR3 loop is CASSLNQRQNTEAFF. CDR3 DNA: TGTGCCAGCAGCTTAAACCAGAGACAGAACACTGAAGCTTTCTTT.

At least ten counts were recorded for this clonotype. V is TRBV5-1 and J is TRBJ2-7; 7 nucleotides align to TRBD1. Germline V CDR1 and CDR2: SGHRS, YFSETQ. Trimming cost V 4 bases and J 0 bases; bases outside gene matches: 7. The length of the CDR3 is 15 residues. CDR3 amino acids: CASSRGGLSSYEQYF. In DNA, the CDR3 is TGCGCCAGCAGCCGAGGGGGCTTGAGCTCCTACGAGCAGTACTTC.

This clonotype has at least ten counts. V is TRBV20-1 and J is TRBJ1-5, with 7 bases that match TRBD1. The CDR3 has 16 residues. From germline, CDR1 is DFQATT and CDR2 SNEGSKA (reference sequence). The J segment lost 3 bases and the V segment lost 3 bases, leaving 11 bases of the junction unmatched. DNA for the CDR3: TGCAGTGCTAGTTCCCCCAGGGGGAGTAACAATCAGCCCCAGCATTTT. Amino acids: CSASSPRGSNNQPQHF.

Points on this clonotype: The junction departs from germline at one end; a sequencing error may be responsible. The rearrangement joins TRBV9 to TRBJ2-3, with a tentative D call TRBD2 (5 bases). There are 14 residues in the CDR3. In germline, CDR1 is SGDLS, CDR2 YYNGEE. CDR3 sequence (DNA): TGTGCCAGCTGGCTGGCACCTAGCACTGATACGCAGTATTTT. Protein sequence: CASWLAPSTDTQYF.